This T cell receptor (beta chain) was documented in a study of blood T cell repertoires in COVID-19. The CDR3 sequence is 19 residues long. The germline gives CDR1 LNHDA, CDR2 SQIVND (reference sequence). V lost 5 bases to trimming and J lost 1 base; unmatched junction nucleotides: 17. In the authors' methods: Cell counts per sample came from amplifying reference gene primers. Libraries were prepared by immunoSEQ multiplex PCR; TCRdb keeps only in-frame clonotypes and omits some of them. V, J and clone size are taken as reported in that table, and D and trimming were inferred from the DNA itself. The sample comprises just over 650,000 clones, more than 80% of which are singletons, and roughly 0.25% rests with the top ten.

Specimen: peripheral blood. This chain connects TRBV19 to TRBJ1-5; 7 bases map to TRBD1. The TCR comes from a young woman with acute or convalescent COVID-19. In DNA, the CDR3 is TGTGCCAGTAGTCGACAGGGCGGTTCGGGTCAGGGAAGCAATCAGCCCCAGCATTTT. Translated: CASSRQGGSGQGSNQPQHF.